The present T cell receptor (beta chain) was sequenced within a study of blood T cell repertoires in COVID-19 (dated by TCRdb to between 2020 and 2021). About the investigation overall: Collaborator samples came from the United States, Italy and Spain and covered acute and convalescent phases of COVID-19. The prospective study material was composed of cDNA or gDNA derived from T cells, B-cell-depleted T cells, or PBMCs. Subjects who had been exposed to COVID-19, were actively infected with it, or had recovered from it provided the deeply sampled blood TCRbeta repertoires that made up the dataset. A freely available public database, intended as a resource for researchers studying the immune response to SARS-CoV-2, is where the repertoires were released. Samples came from the ongoing ImmuneRACE study (first 160 participants) plus 1,254 subjects from 6 global collaborators. Sample metadata almost always included a de-identified subject ID, COVID-19 status, age in years and sex. Where HLA class I and class II types were available, the types were taken from metadata supplied by the sample provider, not from assay-based typing. What the study reported, not specific to this receptor: The quantity of clinical and demographic metadata differed by source and by participant and was supplied without curation.

The collaborating institutions used their own protocols to collect whole blood in K2EDTA tubes. For TCRbeta analysis, collaborators shipped samples as frozen whole blood, isolated PBMCs, or DNA extracted from either of those sample types. TCRbeta CDR3 regions were amplified from genomic DNA using the immunoSEQ Assay, a bias-controlled multiplex PCR. In the original analysis: The number of nucleated cells in each sample was estimated from the amplification of reference gene primers within the assay. To quantify the absolute abundance of each unique TCRbeta CDR3 rearrangement, sequence reads were collapsed and filtered. For each sample, productive Simpson clonality was calculated by taking the square root of Simpson's diversity index across productive rearrangements. TCRdb mirrors the immuneACCESS table, restricted to in-frame sequences. Some clones are absent from its copies; in checked studies, under half trace to an unresolved V gene, and the reason for the others is unknown. The DNA gave D and trimming, while V, J and clone size come from that table. Here the sample has over 250,000 clones; 65% to 90% occur a single time. Roughly 13% of the sample comes from the top ten.

This clone has more than one count but fewer than ten. The antigen it recognizes is unknown. No clone much larger than this one lies a single base away; base qualities are absent. The CDR3, from cysteine to phenylalanine, totals 15 residues. Only the CDR3 part of the read is kept: 45 bases, read in frame from the first base. Looking up the germline V gene (reference sequence) yields CDR1 LGHDT and CDR2 YNNKEL. Relative to germline, V is 1 base shorter and J is 4 bases shorter, with 13 bases between their ends. The receptor was isolated from a human donor in a cohort sampled during active COVID-19. Sequenced input: peripheral blood. In this chain, TRBV3-1 (or the pseudogene TRBV3-2) is recombined with TRBJ1-1, with the D gene uncertain. The CDR3 sequence is CASSQVTVYGTEAFF. The DNA sequence reads TGTGCCAGCAGCCAAGTTACAGTGTATGGCACTGAAGCTTTCTTT.